This T cell receptor beta chain was observed in a study of human T cells and chemical hapten exposure. About the research overall: The sensitizer, 2% DPC, was used on about 2 cm by about 2 cm of upper inner arm skin. General study results and limits: Among expanded TCRs, significantly more large CDR3 similarity clusters formed than among controls.

The time point denotes: patch test 1, 2 weeks after DPC sensitization. This sample's treatment: therapeutic diphenylcyclopropenone sensitization with weekly scalp DPC. Regarding this clonotype: Its antigen is unknown.

Looked up from germline, CDR1 is SGHDN and CDR2 is FVKESK. The CDR3 is 16 residues long. V shed 5 bases, J shed 6 bases, and the junction held 8 bases outside the gene matches. TCRdb reanalysed the RACE reads using MiXCR and keeps one entry per CDR3 protein. The data show just under 350,000 distinct CDR3 sequences, with 5.5% to 8% seen just once and around 8.4% held by the top ten. The chain carries TRBV14 and TRBJ1-4; 11 nucleotides line up with TRBD1. The clonotype comes from a woman younger than 30 with alopecia areata. Some clones in this sample may be carry-over from other donors' samples. Sequences were derived from whole blood, sampled in connection with sensitization to the hapten diphenylcyclopropenone (DPC). The CDR3 nucleotides are TGTGCCAGCAGCTCACTCCCGGGACAGGGGGATGAAAAACTGTTTTTT. Encoded protein: CASSSLPGQGDEKLFF.